This T cell receptor beta chain came from a study of tissue T cells after allogeneic stem cell transplantation. The study's findings and limits: Some tissue clones might be persisting host cells; their alloreactivity or antigen specificity was not determined. Anatomically similar tissues had similar TCR repertoires within each patient. Motif-based clustering found tissue-specific repertoire signatures shared across patients, though few clones were shared.

This table comes from immunoSEQ multiplex PCR, and its TCRdb copy is limited to in-frame clones, with some not included. The sample contains about 8,300 clones, roughly a third of which appear only once. A remark on this clone: Its target is not known. Mouse names are used for the genes. The CDR3 end falls 1 residue outside the read, so it is completed with the germline J gene.

Regarding time point: mouse harvest day 14 after allogeneic transplant. Mouse grafts combined 10^7 T-cell-depleted bone marrow cells with 10^6 splenic CD5+ T cells. This mouse GVHD model was MHC-mismatched B6 to BALB/c, profiled day 7 or 14. CDR3 length: 13 amino acids. CDR1 KGHTA and CDR2 FQNQQP come from the germline V gene. The receptor was derived from a female BALB/c mouse given C57BL/6 T cells with graft-versus-host disease after an allogeneic hematopoietic cell transplant. The sequenced sample consisted of skin. The J gene is TRBJ1-4, the V gene TRBV23; the table assigns TRBD1, which was not confirmed against the DNA. The CDR3 loop is CSSRQGTNERLFF. CDR3 DNA, as far as it was read: TGCTCCAGCAGGCAGGGGACCAACGAAAGATTATTT. The full variable domain, rest sourced from reference TRBV23 and TRBJ1-4, is DAAVTQKPRYLIKMKGQEAEMKCIPEKGHTAVFWYQQKQSKELKFLIYFQNQQPLDQIDMVKERFSAVCPSSSLCSLGIRTCEAEDSALYLCSSRQGTNERLFFGHGTKLSVL.